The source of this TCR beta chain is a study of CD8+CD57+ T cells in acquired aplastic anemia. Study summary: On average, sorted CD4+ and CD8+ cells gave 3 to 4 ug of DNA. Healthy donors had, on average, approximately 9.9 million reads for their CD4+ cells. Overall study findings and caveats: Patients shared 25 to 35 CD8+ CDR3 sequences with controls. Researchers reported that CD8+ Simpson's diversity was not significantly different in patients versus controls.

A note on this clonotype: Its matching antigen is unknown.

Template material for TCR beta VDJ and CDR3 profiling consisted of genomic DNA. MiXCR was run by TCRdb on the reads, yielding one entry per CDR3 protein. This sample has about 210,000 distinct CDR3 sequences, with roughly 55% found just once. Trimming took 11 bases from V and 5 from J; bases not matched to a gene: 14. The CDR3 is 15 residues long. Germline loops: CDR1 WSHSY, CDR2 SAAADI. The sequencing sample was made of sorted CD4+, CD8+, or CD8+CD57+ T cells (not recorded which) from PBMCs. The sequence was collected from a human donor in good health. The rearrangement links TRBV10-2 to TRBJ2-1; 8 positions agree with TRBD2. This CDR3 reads CAVQGYQRGNNEQFF. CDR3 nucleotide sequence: TGCGCCGTACAGGGTTACCAGCGGGGGAACAATGAGCAGTTCTTC.